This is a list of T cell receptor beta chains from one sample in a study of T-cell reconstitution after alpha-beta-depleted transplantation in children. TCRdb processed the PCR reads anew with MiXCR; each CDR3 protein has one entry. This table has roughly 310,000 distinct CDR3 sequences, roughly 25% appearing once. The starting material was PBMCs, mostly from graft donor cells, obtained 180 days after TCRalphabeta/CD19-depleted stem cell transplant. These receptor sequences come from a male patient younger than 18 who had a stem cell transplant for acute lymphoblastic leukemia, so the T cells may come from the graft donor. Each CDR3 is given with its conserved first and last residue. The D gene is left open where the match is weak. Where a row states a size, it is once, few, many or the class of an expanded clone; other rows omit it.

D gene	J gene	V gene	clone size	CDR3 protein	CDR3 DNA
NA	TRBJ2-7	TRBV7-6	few	CASSLGRRRYF	TGTGCCAGCAGCTTGGGACGCCGCCGGTACTTC
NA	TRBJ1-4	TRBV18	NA	CASSFTGIVKLFF	TGTGCCAGCTCATTTACAGGGATTGTGAAACTGTTTTTT
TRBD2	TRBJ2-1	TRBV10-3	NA	CAIKRGPYNEQFF	TGTGCCATCAAGCGGGGCCCCTACAATGAGCAGTTCTTC
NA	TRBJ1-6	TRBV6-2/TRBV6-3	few	CASSYSYKGTRPGPNSPLHF	TGTGCCAGCAGTTACTCGTACAAAGGGACCCGACCCGGGCCAAATTCACCCCTCCACTTT
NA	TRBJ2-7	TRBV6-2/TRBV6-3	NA	CASSLRSAYEQYF	TGTGCCAGCAGTTTAAGGTCTGCCTACGAGCAGTACTTC
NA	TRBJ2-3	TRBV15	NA	CATSGGPHGDTQYF	TGTGCCACCAGCGGCGGGCCTCATGGGGATACGCAGTATTTT
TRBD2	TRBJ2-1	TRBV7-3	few	CASSHPGLESGNEQFF	TGTGCCAGCAGCCATCCCGGACTAGAATCGGGGAATGAGCAGTTCTTC
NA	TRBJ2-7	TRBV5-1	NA	CASSLEFGSEQYF	TGCGCCAGCAGCTTGGAATTCGGGAGCGAGCAGTACTTC
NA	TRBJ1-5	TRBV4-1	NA	CASSQDGHSNQPQHF	TGCGCCAGCAGCCAAGATGGGCATAGCAATCAGCCCCAGCATTTT
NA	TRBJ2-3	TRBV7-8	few	CASSFKGGKDTQYF	TGTGCCAGCAGCTTTAAAGGGGGAAAAGATACGCAGTATTTT
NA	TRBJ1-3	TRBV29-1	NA	CSVQSRGSGNTIYF	TGCAGCGTTCAGAGTCGGGGCTCTGGAAACACCATATATTTT
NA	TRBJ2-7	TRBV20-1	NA	CSAREDFWRLEQYF	TGCAGTGCTAGAGAGGATTTCTGGCGACTCGAGCAGTACTTC
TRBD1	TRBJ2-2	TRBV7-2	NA	CASSLQGAWDTGELFF	TGTGCCAGCAGCTTACAGGGGGCCTGGGACACCGGGGAGCTGTTTTTT
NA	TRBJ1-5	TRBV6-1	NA	CASNIAHTVQPQHF	TGTGCCAGCAACATAGCCCATACAGTGCAGCCCCAGCATTTT
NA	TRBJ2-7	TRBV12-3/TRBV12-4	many	CASSLSGSPSYEQYF	TGTGCCAGCAGTTTATCAGGATCACCCTCCTACGAGCAGTACTTC
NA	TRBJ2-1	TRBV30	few	CAWSVRVWGSFDNEQFF	TGTGCCTGGAGTGTACGAGTTTGGGGTTCTTTCGACAATGAGCAGTTCTTC
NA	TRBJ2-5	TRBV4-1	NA	CASSQDSTETQYF	TGCGCCAGCAGCCAAGATAGCACAGAGACCCAGTACTTC